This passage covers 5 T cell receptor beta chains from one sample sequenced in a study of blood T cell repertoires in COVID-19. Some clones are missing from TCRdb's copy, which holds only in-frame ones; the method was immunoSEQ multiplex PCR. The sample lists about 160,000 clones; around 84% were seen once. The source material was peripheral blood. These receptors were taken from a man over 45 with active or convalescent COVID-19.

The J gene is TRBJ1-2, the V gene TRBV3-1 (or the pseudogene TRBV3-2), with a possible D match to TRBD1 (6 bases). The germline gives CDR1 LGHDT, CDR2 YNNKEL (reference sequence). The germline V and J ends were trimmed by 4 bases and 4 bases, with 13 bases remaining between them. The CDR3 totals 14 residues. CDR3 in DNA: TGTGCCAGCAGCCGGGACAATCGGGGCTATGGCTACACCTTC. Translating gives CASSRDNRGYGYTF.

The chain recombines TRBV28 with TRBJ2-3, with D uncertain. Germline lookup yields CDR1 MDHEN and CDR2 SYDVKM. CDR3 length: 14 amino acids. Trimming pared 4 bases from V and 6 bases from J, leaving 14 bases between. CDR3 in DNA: TGTGCCAGCAGTTCAGACTTTGGTGGGGATACGCAGTATTTT. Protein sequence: CASSSDFGGDTQYF.

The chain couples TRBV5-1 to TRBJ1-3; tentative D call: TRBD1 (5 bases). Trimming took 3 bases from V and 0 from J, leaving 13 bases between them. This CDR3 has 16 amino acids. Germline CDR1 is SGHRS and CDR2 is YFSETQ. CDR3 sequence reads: CASSWDWEGSGNTIYF. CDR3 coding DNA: TGCGCCAGCAGCTGGGACTGGGAGGGCTCTGGAAACACCATATATTTT.

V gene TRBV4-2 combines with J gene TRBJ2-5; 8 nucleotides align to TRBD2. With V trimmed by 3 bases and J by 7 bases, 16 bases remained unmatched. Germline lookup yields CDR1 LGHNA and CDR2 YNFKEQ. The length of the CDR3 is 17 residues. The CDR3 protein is CASSQTMGLEAVGTQYF. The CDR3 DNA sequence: TGTGCCAGCAGCCAGACCATGGGACTAGAAGCGGTCGGGACCCAGTACTTC.

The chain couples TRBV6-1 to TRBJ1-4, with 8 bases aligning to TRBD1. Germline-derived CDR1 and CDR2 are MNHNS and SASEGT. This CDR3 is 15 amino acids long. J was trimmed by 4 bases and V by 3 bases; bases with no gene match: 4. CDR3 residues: CASSDGTGSNEKLFF. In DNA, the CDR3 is TGTGCCAGCAGTGACGGGACAGGAAGTAATGAAAAACTGTTTTTT.